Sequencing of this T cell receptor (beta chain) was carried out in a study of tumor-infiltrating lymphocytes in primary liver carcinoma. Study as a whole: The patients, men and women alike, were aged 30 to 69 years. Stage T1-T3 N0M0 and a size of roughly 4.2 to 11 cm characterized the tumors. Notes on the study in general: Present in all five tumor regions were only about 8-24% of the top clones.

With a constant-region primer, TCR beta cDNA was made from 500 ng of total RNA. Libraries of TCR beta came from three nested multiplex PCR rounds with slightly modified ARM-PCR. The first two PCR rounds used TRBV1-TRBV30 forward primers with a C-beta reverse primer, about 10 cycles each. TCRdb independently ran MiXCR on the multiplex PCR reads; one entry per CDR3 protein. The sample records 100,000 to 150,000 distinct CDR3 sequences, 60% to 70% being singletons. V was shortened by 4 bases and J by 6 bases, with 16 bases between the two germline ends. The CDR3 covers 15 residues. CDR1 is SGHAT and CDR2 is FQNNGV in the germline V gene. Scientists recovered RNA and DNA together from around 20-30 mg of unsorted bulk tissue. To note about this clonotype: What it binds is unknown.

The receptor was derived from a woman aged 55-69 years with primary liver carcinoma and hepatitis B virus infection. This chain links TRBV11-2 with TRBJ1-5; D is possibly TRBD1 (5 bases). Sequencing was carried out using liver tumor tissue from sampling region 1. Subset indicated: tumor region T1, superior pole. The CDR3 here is CASSSEGAGRQPQHF. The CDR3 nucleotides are TGTGCCAGCAGCTCAGAGGGAGCAGGGCGTCAGCCCCAGCATTTT. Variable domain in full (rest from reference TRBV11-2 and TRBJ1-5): EAGVAQSPRYKIIEKRQSVAFWCNPISGHATLYWYQQILGQGPKLLIQFQNNGVVDDSQLPKDRFSAERLKGVDSTLKIQPAKLEDSAVYLCASSSEGAGRQPQHFGDGTRLSIL.